These T cell receptor beta chains were read from a single sample in a study of CD8+ T cells in alopecia areata. The data were produced by immunoSEQ multiplex PCR, yet TCRdb's version contains in-frame clones alone and is incomplete. The top ten hold over 10% of the sample, which has some 200,000 clones, around 60% seen once. The material sequenced was CD8+ T cells sorted from blood, taken at week 24, from a patient treated with tofacitinib. These receptor sequences come from a human donor with alopecia areata. CDR3s include the opening cysteine and the closing phenylalanine or tryptophan. Each record gives: clone size, J gene, V gene, D gene, CDR3 DNA, CDR3 protein. The D gene is left open where the match is weak. Only part of the rows carry a size: once, few, many, or a class if the clone is expanded.

few,TRBJ2-3,TRBV4-1,NA,TGCGCCAGCAGCACACCCCGGTCATCAACGGGGGATACGCAGTATTTT,CASSTPRSSTGDTQYF
NA,TRBJ2-5,TRBV4-1,NA,TGCGCCAGCAGCGGGGAGCCAGGCCTCCAAGAGACCCAGTACTTC,CASSGEPGLQETQYF
NA,TRBJ2-1,TRBV2,TRBD2,TGTGCCAGCAGTGAACCGGGACTAGCGGGGGCCTACAATGAGCAGTTCTTC,CASSEPGLAGAYNEQFF
NA,TRBJ2-7,TRBV29-1,NA,TGCAGCGTTGCCGGGGGACTCTTCCCGAAAGAGGAGCAGTACTTC,CSVAGGLFPKEEQYF
NA,TRBJ2-5,TRBV4-2,TRBD2,TGTGCCAGCAGCCAACTACCGGGACTAGCGGTATTACAAGAGACCCAGTACTTC,CASSQLPGLAVLQETQYF
NA,TRBJ2-7,TRBV6-1,NA,TGTGCCAGCAAGGCGTGGGGGACCAACTACGAGCAGTACTTC,CASKAWGTNYEQYF
NA,TRBJ2-3,TRBV27,NA,TGTGCCAGCAGTTTAGAGACAGCAGATACGCAGTATTTT,CASSLETADTQYF
few,TRBJ1-2,TRBV29-1,NA,TGCAGCGTTGAAGATCGGGGGGATCCCTATGGCTACACCTTC,CSVEDRGDPYGYTF
NA,TRBJ1-2,TRBV5-6,NA,TGTGCCAGCAGCGACGGGGGACTCTACTATGGCTACACCTTC,CASSDGGLYYGYTF
few,TRBJ2-5,TRBV7-9,NA,TGTGCCAGCAGCTTAGAGGTTCAGGGAGGCAAGACCCAGTACTTC,CASSLEVQGGKTQYF
NA,TRBJ2-5,TRBV29-1,NA,TGCAGCGTTGAAACCCATCAGGTGACCCAAGAGACCCAGTACTTC,CSVETHQVTQETQYF
few,TRBJ2-2,TRBV9,NA,TGTGCCAGCAGCGTAGTTGGCGGACCTTCGAACACCGGGGAGCTGTTTTTT,CASSVVGGPSNTGELFF
NA,TRBJ2-2,TRBV27,NA,TGTGCCAGCAGTTTAGGCACAGGGCCCGGGGAGCTGTTTTTT,CASSLGTGPGELFF
NA,TRBJ2-7,TRBV29-1,TRBD1,TGCAGCGTGCAAACCGGGACAGGGGGAATCGAGCAGTACTTC,CSVQTGTGGIEQYF
NA,TRBJ2-2,TRBV5-8,TRBD1,TGTGCCAGCAGCTCCGGGACAGGGTGGGACACCGGGGAGCTGTTTTTT,CASSSGTGWDTGELFF
NA,TRBJ2-5,TRBV7-9,TRBD1,TGTGCCAGCAGCCAGGGGGTCGGAGAGACCCAGTACTTC,CASSQGVGETQYF
few,TRBJ1-5,TRBV27,NA,TGTGCCAGCAGTCCGAGGGGGAATCAGCCCCAGCATTTT,CASSPRGNQPQHF
NA,TRBJ2-1,TRBV7-9,NA,TGTGCCAGCAGCGCACAGGCGCTCTACAATGAGCAGTTCTTC,CASSAQALYNEQFF
NA,TRBJ2-2,TRBV4-1,NA,TGCGCCAGTATGTTCGGGGAGCTGTTTTTT,CASMFGELFF
NA,TRBJ1-1,TRBV6-6,NA,TGTGCCAGCAGCACCGGCCCGGGGACTGAAGCTTTCTTT,CASSTGPGTEAFF
NA,TRBJ2-6,TRBV30,NA,TGTGCCTGGAGTGTGGTAGAGCTAGGTCTCTCTGGGGCCAACGTCCTGACTTTC,CAWSVVELGLSGANVLTF
NA,TRBJ1-2,TRBV11-2,NA,TGTGCCAGCAGAGGGTTCGACTATGGCTACACCTTC,CASRGFDYGYTF
NA,TRBJ1-6,TRBV19,NA,TGTGCCAGTAGTATATTCTCAAGTAATTCACCCCTCCACTTT,CASSIFSSNSPLHF
NA,TRBJ1-2,TRBV27,TRBD1,TGTGCCACAAGACAGGGGATTAACTATGGCTACACCTTC,CATRQGINYGYTF
NA,TRBJ1-5,TRBV27,NA,TGTGCCAGCAGTTATAACCCCCGGAATCAGCCCCAGCATTTT,CASSYNPRNQPQHF
NA,TRBJ1-1,TRBV18,NA,TGTGCCAGCTCACTCGGGACACGAGCACCCATGAACACTGAAGCTTTCTTT,CASSLGTRAPMNTEAFF
NA,TRBJ1-2,TRBV4-3,TRBD1,TGCGCCAGCAGCCACTTCCTGGACAGGGGGGATGGCTACACCTTC,CASSHFLDRGDGYTF
NA,TRBJ2-7,TRBV10-3,NA,TGTGCCACCGCCACGACGGACGAGGTCTCCTACGAGCAGTACTTC,CATATTDEVSYEQYF
NA,TRBJ1-4,TRBV29-1,NA,TGCAGCGTGGGACCAGATGGTGAAAAACTGTTTTTT,CSVGPDGEKLFF
NA,TRBJ1-2,TRBV29-1,NA,TGCAGCGTGGGGCCCTGGGAGGGCTACACCTTC,CSVGPWEGYTF